This TCR beta chain was retrieved from a study of T-cell reconstitution after alpha-beta-depleted transplantation in children. For this clonotype: Its specificity is unknown.

Study-wide points: Surviving recipient cells, namely T cells and thymic progenitors, were the source of high day-60 TCRbeta diversity in some patients. At around two months after transplant, the alpha-beta T cells were reportedly derived from several hundred expanded clones that came from non-depleted graft cells. At one year after transplant, newly produced T cells mostly accounted for T-cell counts and diversity.

The authors prepared the TCRbeta library with unique molecular identifiers. TCRdb reanalysed the PCR reads using MiXCR and keeps one entry per CDR3 protein. The sample includes approximately 17,000 distinct CDR3 sequences, roughly 8% of them seen just once. The TCR sequence derives from a boy younger than two who had a stem cell transplant for Wiskott-Aldrich syndrome, so the T cells may come from the graft donor. This material consisted of PBMCs, mostly from graft donor cells, taken 60 days after TCRalphabeta/CD19-depleted stem cell transplant.

This chain's CDR3 is CASSLGTSPDTQYF. Here the CDR3 DNA reads TGTGCCAGCAGCCTGGGGACTAGCCCAGATACGCAGTATTTT. The rearrangement links TRBV14 to TRBJ2-3, with 9 nucleotides matching TRBD2. Germline V lookup: CDR1 SGHDN, CDR2 FVKESK. The CDR3 loop spans 14 amino acids. J gave up 4 bases and V 4 bases, and 3 bases lay outside the gene matches.